Described below is a single T cell receptor beta chain sequence and its context. The sample belongs to a study of T-cell memory formation after mild COVID-19. TCRdb re-called the 5' RACE reads through MiXCR, storing one row per CDR3 protein. The sample carries about 560,000 distinct CDR3 sequences, 20% to 25% recorded once. V was clipped by 2 bases and J by 5 bases, with 13 bases between them. The CDR3 covers 14 residues. In germline, CDR1 is MNHEY, CDR2 SMNVEV (reference sequence). This chain connects TRBV27 to TRBJ2-7; D remains ambiguous. The sequenced sample consisted of PBMCs or a T cell subset sorted from them (not recorded which). This receptor was taken from an adult woman who had mild COVID-19 (a few samples of this study predate the infection). Cell type and time point are not known. CDR3 region: CASSLGTFGHEQYF. The CDR3 DNA reads as TGTGCCAGCAGTTTAGGCACTTTCGGGCACGAGCAGTACTTC.